These T cell receptor beta chains were read from a single sample in a study of blood T cell repertoires in COVID-19. Profiling relied on immunoSEQ multiplex PCR, and the TCRdb table lists in-frame clones only, not all of them. Of tens of thousands of clones listed, roughly nine tenths are singletons. Sequencing was carried out using peripheral blood. The receptor source for this set is a man aged 60-69 years with acute or convalescent COVID-19. Both conserved end residues are part of each CDR3. The D gene is left open where the match is weak.

j_call v_call cdr3_length d_call cdr3_nt cdr3_aa
TRBJ1-2 TRBV7-3 16 TRBD1 TGTGCCAGCAGCTTACGGAGGGGGCAGGCTAACTATGGCTACACCTTC CASSLRRGQANYGYTF
TRBJ1-1 TRBV6-6 14 TRBD1 TGTGCCAGCAGTGGGACAGATTTGAACACTGAAGCTTTCTTT CASSGTDLNTEAFF
TRBJ1-1 TRBV6-2/TRBV6-3 21 TRBD1 TGTGCCAGCAGTTACTCGACGTCCTCCGGGACAGGGGTCTGGATGAACACTGAAGCTTTCTTT CASSYSTSSGTGVWMNTEAFF
TRBJ1-1 TRBV5-1 15 TRBD1 TGCGCCAGCAGCGAGACAGGGGGCGCGCGTACTGAAGCTTTCTTT CASSETGGARTEAFF
TRBJ2-7 TRBV3-1/TRBV3-2 15 TRBD2 TGTGCCAGCAGCCCCCGACTAGCGGGTCCCCCTGAGCAGTACTTC CASSPRLAGPPEQYF
TRBJ1-5 TRBV6-1 13 - TGTGCCAGCAGTGAATCAGGGAATCAGCCCCAGCATTTT CASSESGNQPQHF
TRBJ1-2 TRBV19 13 - TGTGCCACTCGAGTCTCTGCGAGCCATGGCTACACCTTC CATRVSASHGYTF
TRBJ2-3 TRBV29-1 14 - TGCAGCGTTGAAGATCCGCGGGGAGAGGATACGCAGTATTTT CSVEDPRGEDTQYF
TRBJ2-5 TRBV5-1 15 TRBD2 TGCGCCAGCAGCCAGAATTCGGGGGGGACACAGACCCAGTACTTC CASSQNSGGTQTQYF
TRBJ2-3 TRBV7-8 15 TRBD2 TGTGCCAGCAGCTCTAGCGGTCGGGCCACAGATACGCAGTATTTT CASSSSGRATDTQYF
TRBJ1-5 TRBV2 13 - TGTGCCAGCAGTGACGGGTCAGGGACTTCCCAGCATTTT CASSDGSGTSQHF
TRBJ1-2 TRBV18 13 TRBD1 TGTGCCAGCTCACCGGACAGGGCCTATGGCTACACCTTC CASSPDRAYGYTF